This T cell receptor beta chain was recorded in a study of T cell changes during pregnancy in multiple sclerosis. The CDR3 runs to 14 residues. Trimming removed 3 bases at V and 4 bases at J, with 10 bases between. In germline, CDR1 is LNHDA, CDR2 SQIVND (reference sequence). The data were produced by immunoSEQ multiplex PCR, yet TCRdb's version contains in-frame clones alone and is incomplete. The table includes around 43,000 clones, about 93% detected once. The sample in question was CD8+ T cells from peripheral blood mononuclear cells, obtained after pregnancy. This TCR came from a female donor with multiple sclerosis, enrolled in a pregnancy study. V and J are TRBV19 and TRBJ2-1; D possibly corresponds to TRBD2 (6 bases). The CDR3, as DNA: TGTGCCAGTAGTATCGAGGAGGGATACAATGAGCAGTTCTTC. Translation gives CASSIEEGYNEQFF.